The present entry profiles one TCR beta chain with its context. Its antigen remains unknown. The data are from a study of ipilimumab plus nivolumab after autologous stem cell transplantation. About the study: Median doses per patient: 5 ipilimumab, fewer than ten nivolumab. Study-level points and caveats: The authors say TCR, Treg and microbiome findings warrant further study.

Patients got 3 mg/kg IV nivolumab weeks 1, 4, 7, 10, then biweekly through week 26. Only in-frame clones appear in the TCRdb table, and some are missing; sequencing was by immunoSEQ multiplex PCR. The sample yields about 40,000 clones, 80% to 95% seen once. The CDR3 spans 14 residues. Trimming left V 5 bases short and J 8 bases short, with 15 bases between. CDR1 is SGHTA and CDR2 is FQGNSA in the germline V gene. The sequence derives from a male donor with multiple myeloma. Sequencing was performed on PBMCs, taken in a trial of ipilimumab plus nivolumab as post-transplant consolidation. The chain is built from TRBV7-2 and TRBJ2-2; D may correspond to TRBD1 or TRBD2 (5 bases each). Written as DNA, the CDR3 is TGTGCCAGCAGCCCGGTTCGGGACCGGGGGGAGCTGTTTTTT. Protein sequence: CASSPVRDRGELFF.